The 10 T cell receptor beta chains given below trace back to one sample, sequenced in a study of OX40 agonist ivuxolimab in advanced cancers. Profiling relied on immunoSEQ multiplex PCR, and the TCRdb table lists in-frame clones only, not all of them. Here the sample spans around 75,000 clones, roughly 90% being singletons. The sample consisted of CD4+ or CD8+ T cells sorted from blood, taken in a trial of the OX40 agonist ivuxolimab. Every receptor here comes from an adult with an advanced solid tumor such as melanoma, head and neck, liver or kidney cancer.

The rearrangement uses TRBV5-8 and TRBJ1-3; D perhaps matches TRBD1 (5 bases). Germline V gene sequence: CDR1 SGHTS, CDR2 YDEGEE. The CDR3 spans 14 residues. V dropped 2 bases and J dropped 4 bases, with 10 bases sitting between them. The CDR3: CASSFSGTGNTIYF. The CDR3 DNA follows: TGTGCCAGCAGCTTCTCAGGGACCGGAAACACCATATATTTT.

This chain uses TRBV7-9 with TRBJ2-1; D perhaps matches TRBD2 (5 bases). The germline V gene has CDR1 SEHNR and CDR2 FQNEAQ (reference sequence). Trimming took off 5 bases at V and 7 bases at J, with 15 bases between the two ends. The CDR3 runs 14 residues. The CDR3 region has the DNA TGTGCCAGCAGCCCCTGGGAGAATGGAAATGAGCAGTTCTTC. Its protein product is CASSPWENGNEQFF.

V is TRBV4-1 and J is TRBJ2-7; tentative D call: TRBD2 (5 bases). This CDR3 has 16 residues. The V end lost 3 bases, the J end lost 3 bases, and 18 bases lay between the germline ends. The germline CDR1 and CDR2 sequences are MGHRA and YSYEKL. The CDR3: CASSQVAVGVFYEQYF. Here the CDR3 DNA reads TGCGCCAGCAGCCAGGTGGCCGTGGGAGTTTTCTACGAGCAGTACTTC.

CDR3 region: CASSSLQRLADSYNEQFF. The CDR3 nucleotides read TGTGCCAGCAGCTCCCTACAAAGACTAGCGGACTCCTACAATGAGCAGTTCTTC. The V call is TRBV7-9, the J call TRBJ2-1, with 9 bases aligning to TRBD2. There are 18 residues in the CDR3. The ends lost 4 bases at V and 0 bases at J; junction bases unmatched: 10. CDR1 is SEHNR, CDR2 FQNEAQ, per germline (reference sequence).

This chain links TRBV6-1 with TRBJ1-3; D not certain. Germline values: CDR1 MNHNS, CDR2 SASEGT. V was cut by 10 bases and J by 2 bases, with 12 bases left in between. The CDR3 is made up of 13 amino acids. CDR3 sequence reads: CATGRWTGNTIYF. The CDR3 DNA reads as TGTGCCACCGGACGGTGGACTGGAAACACCATATATTTT.

The J gene is TRBJ1-1, the V gene TRBV11-2; TRBD1 aligns across 7 bases. V trimming: 5 bases; J trimming: 5 bases; junction bases outside the gene matches: 8. CDR3 length: 14 residues. Germline assignment: CDR1 SGHAT and CDR2 FQNNGV. The CDR3 nucleotides are TGTGCCAGCAGCGCCAGGGGGGCGCAGACTGAAGCTTTCTTT. Protein: CASSARGAQTEAFF.

This chain joins TRBV4-1 and TRBJ2-7, with 11 bases lining up with TRBD2. This CDR3 comprises 17 residues. Unmatched junction bases numbered 7, after V lost 3 bases and J lost 0 bases. Per the germline V gene, CDR1 is MGHRA and CDR2 is YSYEKL. The CDR3 DNA reads as TGCGCCAGCAGCCACCGACTAGCGGGACGAAGCTCCTACGAGCAGTACTTC. Translation: CASSHRLAGRSSYEQYF.

The rearrangement links TRBV29-1 to TRBJ2-1; D might be TRBD1 (5 bases). The germline V gene encodes CDR1 SQVTM and CDR2 ANQGSEA. V lost 6 bases and J 8 bases, leaving 11 bases between the germline ends. This CDR3 region has 11 residues. This chain's CDR3 is CSVDSDYEQFF. The DNA for the CDR3 is TGCAGCGTCGACAGTGATTATGAGCAGTTCTTC.

The sample holds one count of this clone. This chain connects TRBV11-3 to TRBJ2-1; D is uncertain. Germline lookup yields CDR1 SGHNT and CDR2 YENEEA. Between the trimmed V and J ends, which lost 0 bases and 5 bases, there was a span of 11 bases. The CDR3 covers 15 residues. Here the CDR3 DNA reads TGTGCCAGCAGCTTAGATGGGCTTTCCCACAATGAGCAGTTCTTC. It yields the protein CASSLDGLSHNEQFF.

The gene calls are TRBV28 and TRBJ1-2, with no clear D. CDR3 size: 12 residues. Trimming stripped 3 bases from V and 8 bases from J, with 10 bases between. Germline lookup yields CDR1 MDHEN and CDR2 SYDVKM. The CDR3 bases are TGTGCCAGCAGTTTTGGCGGTCACGGCTACACCTTC. Encoded protein: CASSFGGHGYTF.